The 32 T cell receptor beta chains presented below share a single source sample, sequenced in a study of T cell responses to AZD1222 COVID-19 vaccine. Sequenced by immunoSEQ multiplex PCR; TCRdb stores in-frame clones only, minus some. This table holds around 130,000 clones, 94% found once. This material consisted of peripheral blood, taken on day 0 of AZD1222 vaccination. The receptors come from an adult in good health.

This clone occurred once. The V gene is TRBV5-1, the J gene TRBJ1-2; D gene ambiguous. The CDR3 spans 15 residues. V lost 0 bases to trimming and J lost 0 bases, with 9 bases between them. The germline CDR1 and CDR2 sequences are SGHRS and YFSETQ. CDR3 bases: TGCGCCAGCAGCTTGGGGGTTGGGACTAACTATGGCTACACCTTC. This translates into CASSLGVGTNYGYTF.

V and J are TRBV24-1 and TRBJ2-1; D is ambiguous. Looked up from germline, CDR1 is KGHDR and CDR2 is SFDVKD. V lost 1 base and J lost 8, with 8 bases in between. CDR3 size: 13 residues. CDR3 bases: TGTGCCACCAGTGATTTAGGGCAGGATGAGCAGTTCTTC. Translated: CATSDLGQDEQFF.

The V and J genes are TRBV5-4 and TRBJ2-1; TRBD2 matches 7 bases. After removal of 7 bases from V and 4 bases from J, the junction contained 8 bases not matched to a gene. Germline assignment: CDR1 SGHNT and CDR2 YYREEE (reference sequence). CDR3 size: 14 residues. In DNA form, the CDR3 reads TGTGCCAGCCGTTTTAGCGGGCGATACAATGAGCAGTTCTTC. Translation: CASRFSGRYNEQFF.

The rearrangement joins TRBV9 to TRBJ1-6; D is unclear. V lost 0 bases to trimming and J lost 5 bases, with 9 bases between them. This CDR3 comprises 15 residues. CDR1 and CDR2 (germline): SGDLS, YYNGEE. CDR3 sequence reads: CASSVDVQNNSPLHF. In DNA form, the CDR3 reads TGTGCCAGCAGCGTAGATGTCCAGAATAATTCACCCCTCCACTTT.

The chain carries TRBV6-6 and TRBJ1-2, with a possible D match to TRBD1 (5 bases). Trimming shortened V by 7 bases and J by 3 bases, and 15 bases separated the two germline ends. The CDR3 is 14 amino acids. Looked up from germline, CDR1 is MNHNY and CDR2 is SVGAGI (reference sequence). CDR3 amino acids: CASTPMRGHYGYTF. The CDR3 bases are TGTGCCAGCACCCCTATGAGGGGACACTATGGCTACACCTTC.

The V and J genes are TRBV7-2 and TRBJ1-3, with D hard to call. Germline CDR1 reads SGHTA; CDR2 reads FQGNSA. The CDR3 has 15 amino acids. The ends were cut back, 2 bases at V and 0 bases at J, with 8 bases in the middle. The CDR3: CASSLKGTSGNTIYF. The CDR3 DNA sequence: TGTGCCAGCAGCTTAAAGGGTACCTCTGGAAACACCATATATTTT.

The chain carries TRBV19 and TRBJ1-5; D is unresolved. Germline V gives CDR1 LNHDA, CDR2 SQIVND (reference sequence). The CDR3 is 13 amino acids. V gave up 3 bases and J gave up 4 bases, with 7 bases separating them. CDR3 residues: CASSMMGNQPQHF. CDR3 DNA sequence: TGTGCCAGTAGTATGATGGGGAATCAGCCCCAGCATTTT.

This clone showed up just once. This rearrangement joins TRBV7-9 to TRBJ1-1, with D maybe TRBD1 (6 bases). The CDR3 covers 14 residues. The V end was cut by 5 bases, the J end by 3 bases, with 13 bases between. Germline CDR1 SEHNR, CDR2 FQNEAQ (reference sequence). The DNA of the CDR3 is TGTGCCAGCAGCCCGCCGGACAGATACACTGAAGCTTTCTTT. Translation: CASSPPDRYTEAFF.

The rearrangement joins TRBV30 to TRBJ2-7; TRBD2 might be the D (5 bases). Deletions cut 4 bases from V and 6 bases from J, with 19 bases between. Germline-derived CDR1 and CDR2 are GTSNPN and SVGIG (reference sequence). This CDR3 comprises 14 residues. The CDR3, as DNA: TGTGCCTGGAACCCATGGGCTAGCAGTCTCGAGCAGTACTTC. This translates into CAWNPWASSLEQYF.

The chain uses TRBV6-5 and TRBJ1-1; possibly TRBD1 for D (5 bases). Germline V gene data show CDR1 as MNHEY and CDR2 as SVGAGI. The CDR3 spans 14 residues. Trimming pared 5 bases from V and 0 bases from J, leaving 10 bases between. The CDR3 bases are TGTGCCAGCAGTCACGGGGGGTTGAACACTGAAGCTTTCTTT. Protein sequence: CASSHGGLNTEAFF.

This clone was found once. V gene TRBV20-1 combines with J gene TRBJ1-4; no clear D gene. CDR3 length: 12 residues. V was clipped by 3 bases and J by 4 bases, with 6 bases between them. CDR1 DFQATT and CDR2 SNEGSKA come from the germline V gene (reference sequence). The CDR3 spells CSASSDNEKLFF. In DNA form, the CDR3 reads TGCAGTGCTAGTTCAGATAATGAAAAACTGTTTTTT.

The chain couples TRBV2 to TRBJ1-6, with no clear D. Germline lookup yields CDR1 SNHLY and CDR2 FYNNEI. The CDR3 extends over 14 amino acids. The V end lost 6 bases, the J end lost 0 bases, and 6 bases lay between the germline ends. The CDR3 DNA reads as TGTGCCAGCAGAAGGAGCTCCTATAATTCACCCCTCCACTTT. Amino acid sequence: CASRRSSYNSPLHF. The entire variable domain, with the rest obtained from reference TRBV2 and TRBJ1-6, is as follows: EPEVTQTPSHQVTQMGQEVILRCVPISNHLYFYWYRQILGQKVEFLVSFYNNEISEKSEIFDDQFSVERPDGSNFTLKIRSTKLEDSAMYFCASRRSSYNSPLHFGNGTRLTVT.

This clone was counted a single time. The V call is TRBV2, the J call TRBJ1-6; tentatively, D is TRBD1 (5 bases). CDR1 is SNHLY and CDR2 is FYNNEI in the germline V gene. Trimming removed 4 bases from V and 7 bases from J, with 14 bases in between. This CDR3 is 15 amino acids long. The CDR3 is CASSVGQGWNSPLHF. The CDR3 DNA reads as TGTGCCAGCAGTGTAGGGCAGGGATGGAATTCACCCCTCCACTTT.

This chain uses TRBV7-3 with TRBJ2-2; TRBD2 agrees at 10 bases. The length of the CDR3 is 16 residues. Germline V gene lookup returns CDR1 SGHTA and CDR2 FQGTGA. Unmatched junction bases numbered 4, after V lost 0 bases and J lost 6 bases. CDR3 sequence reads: CASSLTLAGGAGELFF. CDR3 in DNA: TGTGCCAGCAGCTTAACGTTAGCGGGAGGCGCCGGGGAGCTGTTTTTT.

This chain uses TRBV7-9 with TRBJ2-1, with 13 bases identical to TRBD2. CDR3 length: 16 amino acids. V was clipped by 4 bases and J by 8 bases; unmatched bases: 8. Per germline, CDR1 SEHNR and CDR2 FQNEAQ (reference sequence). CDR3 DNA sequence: TGTGCCAGCAGCTCCCTACTAGCGGGAGGGCCAGATGAGCAGTTCTTC. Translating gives CASSSLLAGGPDEQFF.

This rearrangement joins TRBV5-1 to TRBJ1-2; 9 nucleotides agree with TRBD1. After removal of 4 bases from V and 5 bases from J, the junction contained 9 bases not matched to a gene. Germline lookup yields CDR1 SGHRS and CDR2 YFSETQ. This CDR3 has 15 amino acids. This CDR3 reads CASSLPQGAGYGYTF. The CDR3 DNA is TGCGCCAGCAGCCTTCCACAGGGGGCAGGGTATGGCTACACCTTC. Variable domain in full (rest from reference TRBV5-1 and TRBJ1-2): KAGVTQTPRYLIKTRGQQVTLSCSPISGHRSVSWYQQTPGQGLQFLFEYFSETQRNKGNFPGRFSGRQFSNSRSEMNVSTLELGDSALYLCASSLPQGAGYGYTFGSGTRLTVV.

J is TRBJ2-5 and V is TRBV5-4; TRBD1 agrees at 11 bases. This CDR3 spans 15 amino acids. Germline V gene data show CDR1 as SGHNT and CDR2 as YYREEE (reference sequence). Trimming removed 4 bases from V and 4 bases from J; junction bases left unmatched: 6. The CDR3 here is CASSGSGTGGETQYF. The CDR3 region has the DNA TGTGCCAGCAGCGGATCCGGGACAGGGGGAGAGACCCAGTACTTC.

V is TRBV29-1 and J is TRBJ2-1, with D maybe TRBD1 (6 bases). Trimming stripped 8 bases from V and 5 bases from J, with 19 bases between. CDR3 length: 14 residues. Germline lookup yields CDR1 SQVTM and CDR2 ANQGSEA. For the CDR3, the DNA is TGCAGCACCGAGGGGGAAAAGTCAGACAATGAGCAGTTCTTC. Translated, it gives CSTEGEKSDNEQFF.

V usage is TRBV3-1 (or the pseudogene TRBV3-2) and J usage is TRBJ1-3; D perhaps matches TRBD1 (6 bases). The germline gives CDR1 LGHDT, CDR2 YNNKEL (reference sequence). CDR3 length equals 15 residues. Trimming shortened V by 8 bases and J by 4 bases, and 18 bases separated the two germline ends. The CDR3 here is CASRLRGGSGNTIYF. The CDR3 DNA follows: TGTGCCAGCCGCCTTAGAGGGGGATCGGGAAACACCATATATTTT.

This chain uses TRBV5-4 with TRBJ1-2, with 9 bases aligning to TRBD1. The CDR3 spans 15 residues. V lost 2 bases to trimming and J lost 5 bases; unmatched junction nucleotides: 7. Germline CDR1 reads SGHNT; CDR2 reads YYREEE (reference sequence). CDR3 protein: CASSLQGAKGYGYTF. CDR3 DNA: TGTGCCAGCAGCTTACAGGGGGCAAAAGGTTATGGCTACACCTTC.

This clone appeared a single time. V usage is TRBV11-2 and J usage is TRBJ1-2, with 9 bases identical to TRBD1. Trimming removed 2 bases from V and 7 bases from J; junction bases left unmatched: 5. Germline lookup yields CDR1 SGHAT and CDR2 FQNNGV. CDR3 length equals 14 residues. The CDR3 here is CASSLHTGGRGYTF. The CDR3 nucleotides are TGTGCCAGCAGCTTACACACAGGGGGCCGTGGCTACACCTTC.

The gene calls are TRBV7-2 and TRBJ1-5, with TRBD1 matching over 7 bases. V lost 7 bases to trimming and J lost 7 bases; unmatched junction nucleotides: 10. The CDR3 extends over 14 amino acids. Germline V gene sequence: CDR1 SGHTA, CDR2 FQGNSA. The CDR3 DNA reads TGTGCCAGCACCACTCAGGGGGGTAACCAGCCCCAGCATTTT. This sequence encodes CASTTQGGNQPQHF. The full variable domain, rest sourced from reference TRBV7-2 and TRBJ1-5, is GAGVSQSPSNKVTEKGKDVELRCDPISGHTALYWYRQSLGQGLEFLIYFQGNSAPDKSGLPSDRFSAERTGGSVSTLTIQRTQQEDSAVYLCASTTQGGNQPQHFGDGTRLSIL.

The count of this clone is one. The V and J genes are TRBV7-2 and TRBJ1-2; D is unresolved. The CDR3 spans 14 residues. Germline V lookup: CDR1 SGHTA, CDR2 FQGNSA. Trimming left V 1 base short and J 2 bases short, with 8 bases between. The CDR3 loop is CASSLDVGNYGYTF. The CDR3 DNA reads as TGTGCCAGCAGCTTAGATGTGGGGAACTATGGCTACACCTTC.

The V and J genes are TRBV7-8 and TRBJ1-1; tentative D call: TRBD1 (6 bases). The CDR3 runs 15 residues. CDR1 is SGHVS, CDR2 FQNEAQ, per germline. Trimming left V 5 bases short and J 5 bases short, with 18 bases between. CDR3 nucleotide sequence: TGTGCCAGCAGCAAAATGGTGCCAGGGGTTACTGAAGCTTTCTTT. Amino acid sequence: CASSKMVPGVTEAFF.

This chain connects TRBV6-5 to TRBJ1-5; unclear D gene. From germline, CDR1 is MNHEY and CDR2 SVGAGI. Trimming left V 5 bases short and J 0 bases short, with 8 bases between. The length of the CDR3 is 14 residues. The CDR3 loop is CASSPQHSNQPQHF. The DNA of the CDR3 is TGTGCCAGCAGTCCTCAACATAGCAATCAGCCCCAGCATTTT.

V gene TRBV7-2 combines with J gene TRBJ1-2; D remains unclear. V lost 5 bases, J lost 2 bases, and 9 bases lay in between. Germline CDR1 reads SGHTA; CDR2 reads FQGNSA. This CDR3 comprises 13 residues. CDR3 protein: CASSAGPNYGYTF. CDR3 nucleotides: TGTGCCAGCAGCGCCGGGCCCAACTATGGCTACACCTTC.

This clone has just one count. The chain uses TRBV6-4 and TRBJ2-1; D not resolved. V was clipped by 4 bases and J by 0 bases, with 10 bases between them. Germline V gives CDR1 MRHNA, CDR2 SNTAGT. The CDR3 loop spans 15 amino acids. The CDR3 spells CASSAGQSSYNEQFF. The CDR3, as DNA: TGTGCCAGCAGTGCGGGTCAAAGCTCCTACAATGAGCAGTTCTTC.

CDR3 in amino acids: CATSRGSLGQNEKLFF. The DNA for the CDR3 is TGTGCCACCAGCAGAGGGTCTTTGGGACAGAATGAAAAACTGTTTTTT. This chain links TRBV15 with TRBJ1-4; 7 bases align to TRBD1. The CDR3 totals 16 residues. J lost 5 bases, V lost 1 base, and 7 bases had no gene match. Germline V gene data show CDR1 as LNHNV and CDR2 as YYDKDF (reference sequence). Filled out from reference TRBV15 and TRBJ1-4, the complete variable domain reads DAMVIQNPRYQVTQFGKPVTLSCSQTLNHNVMYWYQQKSSQAPKLLFHYYDKDFNNEADTPDNFQSRRPNTSFCFLDIRSPGLGDTAMYLCATSRGSLGQNEKLFFGSGTQLSVL.

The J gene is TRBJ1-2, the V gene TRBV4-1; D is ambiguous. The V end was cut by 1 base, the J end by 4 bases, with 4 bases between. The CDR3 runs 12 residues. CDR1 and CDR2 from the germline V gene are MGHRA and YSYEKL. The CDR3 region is CASSQAGYGYTF. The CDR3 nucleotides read TGCGCCAGCAGCCAAGCAGGCTATGGCTACACCTTC.

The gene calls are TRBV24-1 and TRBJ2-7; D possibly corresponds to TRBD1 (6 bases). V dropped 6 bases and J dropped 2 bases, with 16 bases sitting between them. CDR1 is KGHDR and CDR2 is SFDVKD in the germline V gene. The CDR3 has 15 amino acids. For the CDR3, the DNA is TGTGCCACCAGTTCCGGGACAACCTTAACCTACGAGCAGTACTTC. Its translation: CATSSGTTLTYEQYF.

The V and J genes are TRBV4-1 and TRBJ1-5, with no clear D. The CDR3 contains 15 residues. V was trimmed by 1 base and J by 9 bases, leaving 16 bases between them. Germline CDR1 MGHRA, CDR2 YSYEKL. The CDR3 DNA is TGCGCCAGCAGCCAAGCATCGGGCGGCATTTCGCCCCAGCATTTT. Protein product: CASSQASGGISPQHF.

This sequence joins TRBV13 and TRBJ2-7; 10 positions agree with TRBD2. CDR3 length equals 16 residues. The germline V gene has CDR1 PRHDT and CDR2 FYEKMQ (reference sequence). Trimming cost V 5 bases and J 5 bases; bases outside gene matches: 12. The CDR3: CASSPRLAGVWDEQYF. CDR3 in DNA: TGTGCCAGCAGCCCCCGGCTAGCGGGAGTGTGGGACGAGCAGTACTTC. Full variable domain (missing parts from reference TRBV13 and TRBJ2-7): AAGVIQSPRHLIKEKRETATLKCYPIPRHDTVYWYQQGPGQDPQFLISFYEKMQSDKGSIPDRFSAQQFSDYHSELNMSSLELGDSALYFCASSPRLAGVWDEQYFGPGTRLTVT.